Below, 15 T cell receptor beta chains from the same sample are listed, as sequenced in a study of blood T cell dynamics during melanoma immunotherapy. Time point defined: pre-treatment baseline. Profiled with immunoSEQ multiplex PCR; TCRdb holds only in-frame clones, not every one. The sample includes over 70 clones. Sequences were derived from cell-free DNA from blood, sampled from a patient treated with checkpoint blockade. These receptors originate from a human donor with melanoma.

This clone was counted a few times. The chain has TRBV6-6 and TRBJ1-5; no clear D. V was pared by 0 bases and J by 7 bases, with 4 bases between. CDR1 and CDR2 (germline): MNHNY, SVGAGI (reference sequence). The CDR3 covers 12 residues. Here the CDR3 DNA reads TGTGCCAGCAGTTACTCAGACCAGCCCCAGCATTTT. Translated: CASSYSDQPQHF.

This clone was counted once. This chain uses TRBV4-2 with TRBJ2-1; 15 nucleotides match TRBD2. The V gene end was trimmed by 5 bases and the J gene end by 7 bases; junction bases not matched to a gene: 0. This CDR3 is 14 amino acids long. Germline V lookup: CDR1 LGHNA, CDR2 YNFKEQ. CDR3 amino acids: CASSGTSGRNEQFF. DNA of the CDR3: TGTGCCAGCAGCGGGACTAGCGGGAGGAATGAGCAGTTCTTC.

The V gene is TRBV2, the J gene TRBJ2-5, with no clear D. Germline CDR1 and CDR2: SNHLY and FYNNEI. This CDR3 contains 13 residues. Trimming took 8 bases from V and 5 from J, leaving 15 bases between them. CDR3: CASLPQLRETQYF. Here the CDR3 DNA reads TGTGCCAGCCTCCCGCAACTACGGGAGACCCAGTACTTC.

This chain joins TRBV30 and TRBJ2-7; D uncertain. CDR1 is GTSNPN and CDR2 is SVGIG in the germline V gene (reference sequence). The V end was cut by 3 bases, the J end by 1 base, with 7 bases between. CDR3 length equals 12 residues. CDR3 protein: CAWSGFSYEQYF. The CDR3 DNA sequence: TGTGCCTGGAGCGGGTTTTCCTACGAGCAGTACTTC.

The chain employs TRBV7-2 and TRBJ2-7, with a weak D call TRBD2 (5 bases). V was trimmed by 5 bases and J by 0 bases, leaving 20 bases between them. There are 17 residues in the CDR3. Germline lookup yields CDR1 SGHTA and CDR2 FQGNSA. DNA of the CDR3: TGTGCCAGCAGCCCTACACTCCCCACTAGTGGCTCCTACGAGCAGTACTTC. Residues: CASSPTLPTSGSYEQYF.

This sequence joins TRBV7-2 and TRBJ1-4; 9 bases map to TRBD1. The V segment lost 5 bases and the J segment 0 bases; nucleotides outside the gene matches: 4. This CDR3 comprises 16 residues. CDR1 SGHTA and CDR2 FQGNSA come from the germline V gene. CDR3 in DNA: TGTGCCAGCAGCCGACGACAGGGGGCAACTAATGAAAAACTGTTTTTT. Amino acids: CASSRRQGATNEKLFF.

This chain connects TRBV11-2 to TRBJ1-2; D is unclear. The germline CDR1 and CDR2 sequences are SGHAT and FQNNGV. The CDR3 is made up of 16 amino acids. V was clipped by 4 bases and J by 4 bases, with 19 bases between them. CDR3 DNA: TGTGCCAGCAGCTCTGTTTTAACAAGAAAGACCTATGGCTACACCTTC. Translated, it gives CASSSVLTRKTYGYTF.

The chain couples TRBV11-2 to TRBJ1-4; maybe TRBD1 (5 bases). The CDR3 spans 13 residues. Germline V gives CDR1 SGHAT, CDR2 FQNNGV. V shed 1 base and J shed 7 bases, with 7 bases lying between them. CDR3 DNA sequence: TGTGCCAGCAGCTTAGGGGGGGGTGAAAAACTGTTTTTT. Its protein is CASSLGGGEKLFF.

This clone was recorded once. This sequence joins TRBV6-1 and TRBJ2-1; D remains unclear. CDR1 is MNHNS, CDR2 SASEGT, per germline. This CDR3 contains 15 residues. The V gene lost 3 bases and the J gene lost 2 bases, with 11 bases spanning the gap. In DNA, the CDR3 is TGTGCCAGCAGTGAGATGGCCACCCCCTACAATGAGCAGTTCTTC. It yields the protein CASSEMATPYNEQFF.

The chain has TRBV9 and TRBJ2-1; 8 bases agree with TRBD2. CDR3 size: 15 residues. Trimming removed 0 bases from V and 10 bases from J; junction bases left unmatched: 9. Germline values: CDR1 SGDLS, CDR2 YYNGEE. The CDR3 coding sequence is TGTGCCAGCAGCGTAGGCCCCGGGGGGGGAAGCGAGCAGTTCTTC. It codes for CASSVGPGGGSEQFF. Full variable domain (remainder filled in from reference TRBV9 and TRBJ2-1): DSGVTQTPKHLITATGQRVTLRCSPRSGDLSVYWYQQSLDQGLQFLIQYYNGEERAKGNILERFSAQQFPDLHSELNLSSLELGDSALYFCASSVGPGGGSEQFFGPGTRLTVL.

The chain is built from TRBV10-3 and TRBJ2-2; 9 bases match TRBD2. Germline lookup yields CDR1 ENHRY and CDR2 SYGVKD. With V trimmed by 3 bases and J by 8 bases, 10 bases remained unmatched. The CDR3 contains 16 residues. CDR3 residues: CAISETSGSLGGELFF. The CDR3 DNA reads as TGTGCCATCAGTGAAACTAGCGGGTCGTTGGGGGGGGAGCTGTTTTTT.

V usage is TRBV10-3 and J usage is TRBJ1-1; D not certain. In germline, CDR1 is ENHRY, CDR2 SYGVKD. Trimming removed 10 bases from V and 3 bases from J, with 15 bases in between. The CDR3 runs to 13 residues. This chain's CDR3 is CATMGDIDTEAFF. As DNA, the CDR3 is TGTGCCACTATGGGAGATATAGACACTGAAGCTTTCTTT.

The chain combines TRBV6-6 with TRBJ1-4; D is perhaps TRBD1 (6 bases). V was clipped by 6 bases and J by 8 bases, with 16 bases between them. The CDR3 length is 14 residues. Germline V gene data show CDR1 as MNHNY and CDR2 as SVGAGI (reference sequence). The CDR3 bases are TGTGCCAGCAGCCTCGGGTTGGGGGCAGAAAAACTGTTTTTT. Encoded protein: CASSLGLGAEKLFF.

The chain uses TRBV5-5 and TRBJ1-1; 7 bases are shared with TRBD1. Germline lookup yields CDR1 SGHKS and CDR2 YYEKEE (reference sequence). The CDR3 covers 14 residues. V lost 4 bases and J lost 3; bases outside the gene matches: 6. DNA for the CDR3: TGTGCCAGCAGCATAGGACAGGCCTACACTGAAGCTTTCTTT. This codes for CASSIGQAYTEAFF.

The V call is TRBV25-1, the J call TRBJ1-1; no clear D gene. V lost 3 bases to trimming and J lost 0 bases, with 11 bases between them. The length of the CDR3 is 15 residues. Germline values: CDR1 MGHDK, CDR2 SYGVNS. CDR3 sequence (DNA): TGTGCCAGCAGTGAGCCTCGCGGGATGAACACTGAAGCTTTCTTT. Translated: CASSEPRGMNTEAFF.